This record concerns one T cell receptor (beta chain) sequence. This clonotype showed up many times. Its antigen is not yet known. No per-base quality is available; no much larger clone lies one base away. The germline ends are 9 bases apart after V is trimmed by 2 bases and J by 5 bases. Reading from cysteine to phenylalanine, the CDR3 counts 13 amino acids. The only DNA kept is the CDR3, 39 bases in frame from the first base. The germline V gene (reference sequence) yields SEHNR for CDR1 and FQNEAQ for CDR2. Per the publication, the treatment or condition label means: live attenuated yellow fever vaccine strain. At each blood-draw timepoint, two biological replicates of bulk PBMCs were collected. A standard Ficoll-Paque protocol was used to isolate PBMCs from peripheral blood. TriZol was used to extract RNA from bulk PBMCs, CD4 and CD8 fractions, and dextramer-positive and dextramer-negative fractions.

TCR cDNA was synthesized by 5'RACE template switching, which introduced a universal primer site and unique molecular identifiers. Priming for cDNA synthesis came from both the TCR alpha and TCR beta constant segments. Library amplification used two PCR steps, and the second PCR step added sample barcodes and sequencing adapters. Libraries were sequenced on Illumina HiSeq 2500 (2x100 bp) or NovaSeq (2x150 bp). The study's own analysis went as follows. Demultiplexing of reads and collapsing into UMI consensus sequences were performed with MIGEC, and V(D)J alignment was carried out with MiXCR. Using edgeR on replicate PBMC samples, clonotypes were called vaccine-responding if FDR was below 0.01 and the log2 fold change was above 5 up to day 15. Bulk clonotypes were assigned CD4 or CD8 identity according to which sequenced CD4 or CD8 repertoire held them at higher abundance. TCRdb reprocessing: public reads trimmed at Q25 with fastp, clones called with MiXCR, in-frame beta chains kept. Rows with one shared CDR3 protein collapse into an entry with the most common genes and DNA. The V and J calls shown here were made by TCRdb, not taken from the authors' results. This sample comprises about 360,000 distinct CDR3 sequences, under 7.5% of them detected only once. 15% of the sample is taken by the ten largest.

This record belongs to a study of T cells after yellow fever vaccination (dated by TCRdb to between 2018 and 2020). Describing the broader study: The SMART-Seq v4 Ultra Low Input RNA kit was used to prepare libraries from fractions with low cell numbers. To track T-cell clones before and after primary and booster YFV17D yellow fever vaccination, bulk TCR alpha and beta repertoires were sequenced longitudinally. Two healthy male donors, one aged 18 to 30 and one aged 30 to 39 years, were included in the cohort. Blood was collected at multiple timepoints before and after primary and secondary immunization, and bulk PBMC replicates and cell subsets were isolated.

General findings and caveats noted by the study authors: Because only two donors were included in the study, the extent to which the findings can be generalized is limited. After the booster, most clones that had expanded after primary vaccination were detected again (around 97% of CD4 and 88% of CD8), suggesting broad maintenance of memory. A small fraction of clonotypes appeared in both the CD4 and CD8 compartments, likely as a result of convergent recombination. Compared with the primary T-cell response, the secondary T-cell response was weaker but faster, peaking on day 5 rather than day 15. Because abundant contaminating clonotypes from the bulk population could be contained in FACS-sorted repertoires, computational filtering was required.

The source was PBMCs, collected 5 days after the yellow fever booster vaccination. Recombination connected TRBV7-9 to TRBJ2-5; there is no confident call for the D gene. This clonotype was obtained from a man aged 25 to 45 who received the YFV17D yellow fever vaccine. The DNA is TGTGCCAGCAGCTTACGCCGAGACGAGACCCAGTACTTC. This encodes CASSLRRDETQYF.